This TCR beta chain is from a study of T cell changes during pregnancy in multiple sclerosis. Assay used: immunoSEQ multiplex PCR; TCRdb lists only in-frame clones, some missing. This table has 25,000 to 30,000 clones, just over 90% appearing once. Material: CD4+ T cells from peripheral blood mononuclear cells, obtained after pregnancy. The TCR was taken from a female donor with multiple sclerosis, enrolled in a pregnancy study.

This chain's CDR3 is CASSQLPGSSGNTIYF. CDR3 nucleotides: TGTGCCAGCAGCCAATTGCCAGGCAGCTCTGGAAACACCATATATTTT. The gene calls are TRBV16 and TRBJ1-3; D not resolved. V was pared by 1 base and J by 0 bases, with 10 bases between. The CDR3 is made up of 16 amino acids. Germline V gene sequence: CDR1 KGHSY, CDR2 FQNENV.